The subject of this entry is one T cell receptor (beta chain). The data originate from a study of T cell changes during pregnancy in multiple sclerosis. Method: immunoSEQ multiplex PCR; TCRdb's copy keeps in-frame clones and lacks some. The table records 65,000 to 80,000 clones, roughly nine tenths of them present only once. V was clipped by 8 bases and J by 4 bases; unmatched bases: 10. The germline V gene has CDR1 SQVTM and CDR2 ANQGSEA. This CDR3 is 14 amino acids long. This chain uses TRBV29-1 with TRBJ2-1; 8 positions agree with TRBD2. The material was peripheral blood, obtained in the third trimester of pregnancy. This TCR came from a female donor with multiple sclerosis, enrolled in a pregnancy study. The CDR3 here is CSSLVVAGYNEQFF. CDR3 in DNA: TGCAGCTCTCTAGTAGTAGCGGGGTACAATGAGCAGTTCTTC.